This T cell receptor (beta chain) was profiled in a study of beta chain features in type 1 diabetes (dated by TCRdb to between 2017 and 2018). Concerning the study at large: No differences in mean age, gender distribution, total cell number or subset yield were found between patients and healthy donors. In the study, recently diagnosed type 1 diabetes patients and matched healthy donors were compared on the TCRB repertoires of their sorted circulating CD4+ T cell subsets. A total of about 100,000,000 sorted cells were examined across all samples, and RNA yield correlated strongly with the number of cells per subset. Regulatory and stem cell-like memory subsets were isolated from only 8 patients and roughly 8 healthy donors, whereas naive and central memory subsets came from all 30 or so donors. Here is what the overall study found, with its caveats: At VDJ recombination sites, type 1 diabetes patients had fewer insertions and more deleted nucleotides, which implies abnormalities in thymic rearrangement. Because small numbers of individuals were included in the HLA sub-analyses, any influence of HLA type on TCRB rearrangement was left unresolved. PCR might favor shorter templates, but patient and control samples were amplified and corrected together, so any skew would affect both groups equally. In all four CD4+ subsets, TCRB CDR3 length was moderately but significantly shorter in type 1 diabetes patients. Because cDNA was sequenced instead of genomic DNA, activated cells with high expression could be over-represented, although the groups did not differ in activation or CD3 levels. Naive, central memory and regulatory TCRB repertoires appeared to be more similar among patients than among healthy donors.

On this clone itself: The target of this receptor is not known. Per-base qualities were not stored, and no clone one base away is much larger.

A single peripheral blood draw of approximately 110 mL on average was collected from each donor into heparinised tubes. A BD FACSAria II and a panel including CD45RO, CCR7, CD25, CD127, CD95 and CD27 were used to sort naive, central memory, regulatory and stem cell-like memory CD4+ T cells. Purity was above 95% for every sorted population. Right away, PBMCs were isolated by Lymphoprep density gradient centrifugation and were stained directly, with no culture step. So that batch effects would be minimized, each experiment stained and sorted samples in pairs, pairing one healthy donor with one patient. The High Capacity cDNA Reverse Transcription Kit was used to reverse transcribe all of the isolated RNA, meaning that expressed TCRB transcripts were what got sequenced. Deep immunoSEQ sequencing was performed on naive, central memory and regulatory T cell samples, with an average of roughly 4 million total reads per sample. Sorted cells were lysed in RLT buffer and RNA was extracted with DNase-treated RNeasy Micro or Mini kits, depending on cell number. Each cell subset was processed separately to prevent cross-contamination, with patient and healthy donor samples processed together. Using the immunoSEQ multiplex PCR, TCRB sequences were amplified from cDNA into 87-bp fragments spanning the CDR3 region. The amplicons were sequenced using the Illumina HiSeq platform. Turning to the authors' computational methods: PCR bias was computationally corrected using synthetic template baselines, reads within Hamming distance 2 were collapsed, and singletons that could not be merged were discarded. Reads were aligned against IMGT to assign V, D and J genes, CDR3 length and insertions or deletions at six rearrangement sites. Within each subset, clonotype counts were normalized to sorted cell number, after which true diversity and Gini coefficients were computed with the tcR R package. The overlap coefficient, calculated on TCRB nucleotide sequences, was used to quantify repertoire sharing. Out-of-frame TCRB sequences from naive cells were analyzed as a proxy for the pre-selection repertoire. The table comes from immuneACCESS by way of TCRdb, which keeps in-frame sequences with V and J called. Part of the clones is missing from these tables; in studies checked, under half for an unresolved V gene and the rest for unknown reasons. For V, J and clone size, that table is used; D and trimming come from the DNA. The sample profile shows some 270,000 clones; over 12% of them were found once. The ten biggest clones cover around 0.03% of the sample.

The CDR3 goes from the cysteine to the phenylalanine over 12 residues. The only DNA kept is the CDR3, 36 bases in frame from the first base. V lost 3 bases and J lost 2 bases; the stretch between them is 5 bases long. Sequences SGDLS (CDR1) and YYNGEE (CDR2) are obtained from the germline V gene. The sample comprised naive CD4+ T cells from blood. The meaning of the sample's cell subset or site label: true naive CD4+ T cells. The sequence came from a woman in her thirties or forties in good health. The sequence links TRBV9 to TRBJ1-1; no D gene can be assigned with confidence. The sequenced DNA is TGTGCCAGCAGCGCCAGTAACACTGAAGCTTTCTTT. It translates as CASSASNTEAFF.